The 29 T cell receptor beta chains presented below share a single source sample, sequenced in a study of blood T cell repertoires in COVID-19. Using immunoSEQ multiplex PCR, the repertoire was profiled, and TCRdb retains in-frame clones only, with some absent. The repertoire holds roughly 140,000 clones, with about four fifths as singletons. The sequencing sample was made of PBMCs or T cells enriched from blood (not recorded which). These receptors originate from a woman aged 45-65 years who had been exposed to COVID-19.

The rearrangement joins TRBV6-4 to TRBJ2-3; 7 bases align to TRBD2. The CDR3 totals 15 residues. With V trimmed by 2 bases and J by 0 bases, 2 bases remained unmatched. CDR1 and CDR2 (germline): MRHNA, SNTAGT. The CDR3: CASSDNGGSTDTQYF. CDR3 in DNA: TGTGCCAGCAGTGACAACGGGGGGAGCACAGATACGCAGTATTTT.

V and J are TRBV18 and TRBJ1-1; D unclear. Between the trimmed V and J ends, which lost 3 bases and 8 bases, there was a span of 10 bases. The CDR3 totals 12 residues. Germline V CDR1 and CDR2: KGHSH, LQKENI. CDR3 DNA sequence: TGTGCCAGCTCACCGTTTGGCAGAGAAGCTTTCTTT. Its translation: CASSPFGREAFF.

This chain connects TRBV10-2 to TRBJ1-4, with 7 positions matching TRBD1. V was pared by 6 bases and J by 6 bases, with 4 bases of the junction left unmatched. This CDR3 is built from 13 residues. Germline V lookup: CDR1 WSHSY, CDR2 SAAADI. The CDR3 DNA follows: TGCGCCAGCAGGACAGGGTTTGATGAAAAACTGTTTTTT. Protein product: CASRTGFDEKLFF.

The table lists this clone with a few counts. CDR3 sequence (DNA): TGTGCCAGTAGTATAGGGGGTAGCGGGCACCGGATCTACGAGCAGTACTTC. Its translation is CASSIGGSGHRIYEQYF. The chain recombines TRBV19 with TRBJ2-7, with 7 bases identical to TRBD2. Germline trimming cut 1 base from V and 3 bases from J; bases unmatched to any gene: 12. CDR1 is LNHDA, CDR2 SQIVND, per germline (reference sequence). The CDR3 length is 17 residues.

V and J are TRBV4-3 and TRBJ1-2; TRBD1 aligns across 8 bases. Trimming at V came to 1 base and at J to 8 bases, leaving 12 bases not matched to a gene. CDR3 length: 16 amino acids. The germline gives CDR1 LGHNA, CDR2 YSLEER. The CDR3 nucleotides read TGCGCCAGCAGCCAAGGTGGACAGGGATCGTTTTGGGGCTACACCTTC. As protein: CASSQGGQGSFWGYTF.

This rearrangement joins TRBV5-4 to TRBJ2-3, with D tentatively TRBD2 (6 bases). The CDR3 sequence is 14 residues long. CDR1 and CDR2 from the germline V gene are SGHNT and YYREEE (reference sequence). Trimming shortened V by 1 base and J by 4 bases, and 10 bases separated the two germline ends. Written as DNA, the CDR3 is TGTGCCAGCAGCTTGTTGCGGGGTCCAGATACGCAGTATTTT. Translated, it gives CASSLLRGPDTQYF.

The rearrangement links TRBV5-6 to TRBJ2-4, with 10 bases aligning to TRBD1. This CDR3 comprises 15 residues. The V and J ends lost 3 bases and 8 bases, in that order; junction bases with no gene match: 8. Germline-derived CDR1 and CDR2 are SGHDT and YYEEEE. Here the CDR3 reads CASSWRTGGADIQYF. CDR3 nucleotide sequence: TGTGCCAGCAGCTGGCGGACAGGGGGAGCGGACATTCAGTACTTC.

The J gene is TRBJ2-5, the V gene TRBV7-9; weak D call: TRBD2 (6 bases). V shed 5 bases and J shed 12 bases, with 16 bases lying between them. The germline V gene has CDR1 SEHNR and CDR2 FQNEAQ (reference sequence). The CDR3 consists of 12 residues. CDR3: CASSPTGRGKYF. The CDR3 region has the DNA TGTGCCAGCAGCCCCACTGGTCGGGGGAAGTACTTC.

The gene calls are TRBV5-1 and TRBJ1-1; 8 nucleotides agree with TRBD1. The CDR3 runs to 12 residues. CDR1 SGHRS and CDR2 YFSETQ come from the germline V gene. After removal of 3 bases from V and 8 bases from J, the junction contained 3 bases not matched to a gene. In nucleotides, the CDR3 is TGCGCCAGCAGCTCCCAGGGGGCCGAAGCTTTCTTT. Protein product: CASSSQGAEAFF.

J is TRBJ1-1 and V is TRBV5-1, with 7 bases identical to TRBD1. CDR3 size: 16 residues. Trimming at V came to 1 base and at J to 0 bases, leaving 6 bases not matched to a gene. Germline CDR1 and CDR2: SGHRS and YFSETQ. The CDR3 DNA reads TGCGCCAGCAGCTTGAGGACAACAGGGGTGAACACTGAAGCTTTCTTT. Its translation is CASSLRTTGVNTEAFF. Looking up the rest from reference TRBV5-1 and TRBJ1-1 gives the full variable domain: KAGVTQTPRYLIKTRGQQVTLSCSPISGHRSVSWYQQTPGQGLQFLFEYFSETQRNKGNFPGRFSGRQFSNSRSEMNVSTLELGDSALYLCASSLRTTGVNTEAFFGQGTRLTVV.

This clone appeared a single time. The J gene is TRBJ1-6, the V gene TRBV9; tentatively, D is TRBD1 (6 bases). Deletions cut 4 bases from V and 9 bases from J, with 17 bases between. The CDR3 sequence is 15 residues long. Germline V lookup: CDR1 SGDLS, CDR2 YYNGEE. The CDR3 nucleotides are TGTGCCAGCAGCCCCGGAACAGGGCGAGGTTCACCCCTCCACTTT. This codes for CASSPGTGRGSPLHF.

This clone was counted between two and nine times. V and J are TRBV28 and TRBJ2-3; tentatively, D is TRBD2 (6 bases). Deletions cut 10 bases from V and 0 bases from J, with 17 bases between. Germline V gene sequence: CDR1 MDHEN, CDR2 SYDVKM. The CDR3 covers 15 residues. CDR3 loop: CATDPAGTSTDTQYF. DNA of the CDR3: TGTGCCACCGACCCAGCCGGGACTAGCACAGATACGCAGTATTTT.

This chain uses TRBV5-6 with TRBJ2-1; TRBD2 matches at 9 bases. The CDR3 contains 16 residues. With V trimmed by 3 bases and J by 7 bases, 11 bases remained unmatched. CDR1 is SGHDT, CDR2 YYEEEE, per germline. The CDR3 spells CASSYVAGVTFNEQFF. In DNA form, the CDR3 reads TGTGCCAGCAGCTACGTAGCGGGAGTTACGTTTAATGAGCAGTTCTTC.

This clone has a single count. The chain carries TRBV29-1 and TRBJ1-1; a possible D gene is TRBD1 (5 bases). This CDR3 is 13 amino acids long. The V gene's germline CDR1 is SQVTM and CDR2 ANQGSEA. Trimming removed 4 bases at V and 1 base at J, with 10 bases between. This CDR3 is CSVAGSGNTEAFF. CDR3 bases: TGCAGCGTTGCAGGGTCCGGGAACACTGAAGCTTTCTTT.

CDR3 nucleotides: TGTGCCAGCAGCAAAGGGTTGGGGGAGGGACAAAACGCGAACACCGGGGAGCTGTTTTTT. It specifies CASSKGLGEGQNANTGELFF. The chain is built from TRBV21-1 and TRBJ2-2; the table's D call, TRBD2, has no DNA check behind it. TRBV21-1 represents a pseudogene. CDR3 size: 20 residues.

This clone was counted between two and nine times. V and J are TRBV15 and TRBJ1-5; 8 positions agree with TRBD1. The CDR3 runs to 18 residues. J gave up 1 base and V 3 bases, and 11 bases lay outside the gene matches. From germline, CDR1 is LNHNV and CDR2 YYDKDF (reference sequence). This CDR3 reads CATSRDRVLVGSNQPQHF. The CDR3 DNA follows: TGTGCCACCAGCAGGGACAGGGTCTTAGTTGGGAGCAATCAGCCCCAGCATTTT.

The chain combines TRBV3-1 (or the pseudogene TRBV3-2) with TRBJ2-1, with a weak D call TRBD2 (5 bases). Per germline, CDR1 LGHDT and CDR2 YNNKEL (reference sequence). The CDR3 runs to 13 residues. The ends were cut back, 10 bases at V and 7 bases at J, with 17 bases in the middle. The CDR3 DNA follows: TGTGCCACCGAAACCCTAGCTGGGAATGAGCAGTTCTTC. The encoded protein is CATETLAGNEQFF.

The CDR3 bases are TGTGCCAGTAGTATCGGCCCGGCTAGCTACGAGCAGTACTTC. Protein sequence: CASSIGPASYEQYF. The chain combines TRBV19 with TRBJ2-7; D call uncertain. Germline CDR1 and CDR2: LNHDA and SQIVND (reference sequence). The CDR3 is 14 amino acids. V was cut by 3 bases and J by 3 bases, with 12 bases left in between.

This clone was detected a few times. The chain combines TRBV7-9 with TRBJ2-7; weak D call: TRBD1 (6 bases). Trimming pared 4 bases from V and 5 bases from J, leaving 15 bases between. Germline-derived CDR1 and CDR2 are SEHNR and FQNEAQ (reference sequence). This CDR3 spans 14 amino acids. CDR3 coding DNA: TGTGCCAGCAGCTGGGCGAGGGGGAAGGACGAGCAGTACTTC. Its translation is CASSWARGKDEQYF.

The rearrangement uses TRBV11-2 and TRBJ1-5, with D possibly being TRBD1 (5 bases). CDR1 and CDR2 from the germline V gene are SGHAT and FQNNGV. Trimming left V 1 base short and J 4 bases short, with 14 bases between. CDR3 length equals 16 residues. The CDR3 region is CASSLAVGGGNQPQHF. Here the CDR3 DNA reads TGTGCCAGCAGCTTAGCTGTCGGGGGGGGAAATCAGCCCCAGCATTTT.

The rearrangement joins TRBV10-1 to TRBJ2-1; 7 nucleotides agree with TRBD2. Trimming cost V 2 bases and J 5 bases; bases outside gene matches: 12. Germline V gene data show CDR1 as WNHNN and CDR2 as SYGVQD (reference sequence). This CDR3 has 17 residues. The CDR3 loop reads CASSENFGLAEHNEQFF. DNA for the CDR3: TGCGCCAGCAGTGAGAATTTTGGGCTAGCGGAGCACAATGAGCAGTTCTTC.

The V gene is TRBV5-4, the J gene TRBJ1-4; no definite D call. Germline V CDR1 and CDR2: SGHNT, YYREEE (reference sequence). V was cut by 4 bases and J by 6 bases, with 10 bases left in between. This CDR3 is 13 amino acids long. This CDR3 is CASSPLNDEKLFF. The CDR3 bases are TGTGCCAGCAGCCCCTTAAATGATGAAAAACTGTTTTTT.

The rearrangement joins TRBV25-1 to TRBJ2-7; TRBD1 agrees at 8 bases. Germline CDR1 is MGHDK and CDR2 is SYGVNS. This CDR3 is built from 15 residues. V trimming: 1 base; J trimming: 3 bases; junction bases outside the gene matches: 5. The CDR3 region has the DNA TGTGCCAGCAGTGAATCCGGGACAGGCCTCTACGAGCAGTACTTC. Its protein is CASSESGTGLYEQYF.

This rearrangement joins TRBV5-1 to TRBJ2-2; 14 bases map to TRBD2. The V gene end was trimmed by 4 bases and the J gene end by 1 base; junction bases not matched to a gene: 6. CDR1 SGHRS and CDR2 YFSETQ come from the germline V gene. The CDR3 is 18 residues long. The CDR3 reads CASSLGLAGVGNTGELFF. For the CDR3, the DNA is TGCGCCAGCAGCCTGGGACTAGCGGGAGTGGGGAACACCGGGGAGCTGTTTTTT.

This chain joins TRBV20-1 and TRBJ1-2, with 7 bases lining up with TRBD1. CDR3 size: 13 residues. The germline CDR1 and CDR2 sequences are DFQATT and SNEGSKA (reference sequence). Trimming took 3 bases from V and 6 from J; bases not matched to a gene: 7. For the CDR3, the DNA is TGCAGTGCTAGTGACAGGGCGTCCAATGGCTACACCTTC. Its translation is CSASDRASNGYTF.

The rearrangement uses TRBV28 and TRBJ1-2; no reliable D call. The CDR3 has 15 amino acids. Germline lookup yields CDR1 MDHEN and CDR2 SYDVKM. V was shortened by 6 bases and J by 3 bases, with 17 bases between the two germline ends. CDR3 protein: CASRHEQSAYYGYTF. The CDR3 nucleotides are TGTGCCAGCAGGCACGAACAATCCGCCTACTATGGCTACACCTTC.

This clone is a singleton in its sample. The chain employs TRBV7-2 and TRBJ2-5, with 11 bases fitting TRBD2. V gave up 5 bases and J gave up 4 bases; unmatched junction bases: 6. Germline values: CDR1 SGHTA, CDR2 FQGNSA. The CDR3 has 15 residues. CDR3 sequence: CASSPLAGGLETQYF. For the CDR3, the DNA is TGTGCCAGCAGCCCTTTAGCGGGGGGGCTAGAGACCCAGTACTTC.

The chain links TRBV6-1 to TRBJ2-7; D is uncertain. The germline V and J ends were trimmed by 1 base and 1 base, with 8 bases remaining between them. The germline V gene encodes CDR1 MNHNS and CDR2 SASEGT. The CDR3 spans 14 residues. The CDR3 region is CASSEEQVSYEQYF. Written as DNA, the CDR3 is TGTGCCAGCAGTGAAGAGCAGGTGTCCTACGAGCAGTACTTC.

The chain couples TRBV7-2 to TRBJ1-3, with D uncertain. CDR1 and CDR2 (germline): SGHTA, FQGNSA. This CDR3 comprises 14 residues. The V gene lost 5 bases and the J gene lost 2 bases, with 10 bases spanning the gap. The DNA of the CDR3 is TGTGCCAGCAGCCCCACTAGGGCTGGAAACACCATATATTTT. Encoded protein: CASSPTRAGNTIYF.